What follows are 9 T cell receptor beta chains derived from one specimen sequenced in a study of Tregs in tolerant kidney transplant recipients. Measured with immunoSEQ multiplex PCR; TCRdb has only the in-frame clones, and not every one. Of tens of thousands of clones listed, about 89% are singletons. Here the sequenced sample was CD4+ T cells from blood, taken before the transplant. All receptors come from a human donor who received a combined kidney and bone marrow transplant.

The sample holds a few counts of this clone. V and J are TRBV27 and TRBJ1-2; 7 bases are shared with TRBD1. The CDR3 covers 14 residues. The germline V gene encodes CDR1 MNHEY and CDR2 SMNVEV (reference sequence). With V trimmed by 8 bases and J by 4 bases, 10 bases remained unmatched. This CDR3 reads CASSRRDSLYGYTF. CDR3 bases: TGTGCCAGCTCCCGCCGGGACAGTCTCTATGGCTACACCTTC.

V gene TRBV23-1 combines with J gene TRBJ2-7, with TRBD2 matching 7 bases. TRBV23-1 is sorted into the ORF group, with uncertain function. Trimming cost V 0 bases and J 4 bases; bases outside gene matches: 0. CDR3 size: 13 residues. The CDR3 DNA reads as TGCGCCAGCAGTCAATCCGGGGGGTACGAGCAGTACTTC. Amino acid sequence: CASSQSGGYEQYF.

This chain links TRBV6-5 with TRBJ2-3; D might be TRBD1 (5 bases). Germline V gene sequence: CDR1 MNHEY, CDR2 SVGAGI. Trimming stripped 5 bases from V and 3 bases from J, with 9 bases between. The CDR3 consists of 13 residues. The CDR3 is CASSDPGTDTQYF. The DNA of the CDR3 is TGTGCCAGCAGTGACCCAGGGACAGATACGCAGTATTTT.

The rearrangement joins TRBV18 to TRBJ2-6; the D gene is possibly TRBD1 (6 bases). The V end lost 1 base, the J end lost 0 bases, and 7 bases lay between the germline ends. CDR3 size: 16 residues. CDR1 and CDR2 from the germline V gene are KGHSH and LQKENI. The CDR3 DNA follows: TGTGCCAGCTCACCACGGACAGACTCTGGGGCCAACGTCCTGACTTTC. This codes for CASSPRTDSGANVLTF.

V gene TRBV15 combines with J gene TRBJ1-1; tentative D call: TRBD1 (6 bases). The CDR3 extends over 19 amino acids. Trimming left V 0 bases short and J 1 base short, with 21 bases between. The germline V gene encodes CDR1 LNHNV and CDR2 YYDKDF (reference sequence). CDR3 loop: CATSRDIVDRIYQNTEAFF. CDR3 in DNA: TGTGCCACCAGCAGAGATATCGTGGACAGAATATATCAGAACACTGAAGCTTTCTTT.

The rearrangement joins TRBV7-8 to TRBJ1-4, with 7 positions matching TRBD1. CDR1 is SGHVS and CDR2 is FQNEAQ in the germline V gene. The CDR3 has 16 amino acids. The V segment lost 5 bases and the J segment 0 bases; nucleotides outside the gene matches: 6. CDR3 in amino acids: CASSPATGTTNEKLFF. The CDR3 DNA follows: TGTGCCAGCAGCCCGGCGACAGGGACAACTAATGAAAAACTGTTTTTT.

In DNA, the CDR3 is TGTGCCAGCAGCTTCTCCTTCTTAGCGGGCAATCAGCCCCAGCATTTT. Amino acid sequence: CASSFSFLAGNQPQHF. The rearrangement uses TRBV5-5 and TRBJ1-5, with unresolved D. The CDR3 has 16 amino acids. The V gene's germline CDR1 is SGHKS and CDR2 YYEKEE (reference sequence). Trimming took 2 bases from V and 2 from J, leaving 14 bases between them.

CDR3 nucleotides: TGTGCCAGCTCAAACCAGCGGACCACAGATACGCAGTATTTT. As protein: CASSNQRTTDTQYF. The chain is built from TRBV18 and TRBJ2-3, with D maybe TRBD2 (5 bases). CDR3 length: 14 residues. Deletions cut 5 bases from V and 2 bases from J, with 11 bases between. Germline V lookup: CDR1 KGHSH, CDR2 LQKENI.

The table lists this clone with a count of one. The chain is built from TRBV7-2 and TRBJ1-3; TRBD1 might be the D (5 bases). This CDR3 is built from 15 residues. The germline gives CDR1 SGHTA, CDR2 FQGNSA. Trimming took 4 bases from V and 2 from J, leaving 12 bases between them. The CDR3 spells CASSSPGRTGNTIYF. The DNA for the CDR3 is TGTGCCAGCAGCTCCCCAGGGAGGACTGGAAACACCATATATTTT. The whole variable domain, remainder taken from reference TRBV7-2 and TRBJ1-3, is GAGVSQSPSNKVTEKGKDVELRCDPISGHTALYWYRQSLGQGLEFLIYFQGNSAPDKSGLPSDRFSAERTGGSVSTLTIQRTQQEDSAVYLCASSSPGRTGNTIYFGEGSWLTVV.